This TCR beta chain was sequenced for a study of cytotoxic CD8 clonotypes in ibrutinib-treated CLL listed by TCRdb under 2021. Regarding the study in general: The cohort had about a dozen relapsed/refractory and around 16 treatment-naive patients; some 17 were IGHV unmutated. Responses were partial in roughly 24 patients and complete in 2; after median 68 months follow-up, some 14 stayed in remission and about twelve progressed. The response samples were drawn at a median of 12 months into treatment, with a range of about 6 to 36 months. On average, each sample yielded 250,000 to 300,000 productive templates and 94,082 productive rearrangements. Longitudinal samples were available for about 30% of the roughly 86 trial participants. Cryopreserved peripheral blood mononuclear cells were collected before treatment, at response, and at either disease progression or sustained remission. Every sample from remission and from progressive disease was obtained while the patients were still on ibrutinib.

On a MiSeq, deep resolution sequencing aimed for a depth between 1 in 1 million and 1 in 200,000 T cells, with each clonotype covered about 9.2x on average. The immunoSEQ hsTCRB Kit was used to generate the TCR beta libraries. The original pipeline was this. The data were analyzed with ImmunoSEQ Analyzer and ImmunoSEQ Data Assistant, and V, D and J gene assignments followed IMGT definitions. Clonality was computed as one minus normalized Shannon entropy of productive rearrangement frequencies, ranging from 0 to 1. Public clonotype analysis was restricted to overrepresented clonotypes comprising at least 0.05% of each patient's repertoire. Some 13 age-matched healthy donor repertoires from immuneACCESS served as clonality controls. TCRdb obtained this table from immuneACCESS and retained in-frame rearrangements with V and J assigned. These tables miss some clones; where compared with another copy, unresolved V genes account for less than half of the shortfall, and the remainder is unexplained. D and trimming come from the DNA, and the V and J calls and clone size come from that table. The sample table lists around 200,000 clones, about four fifths of them with a count of one. More than 9.5% of the sample is taken by the ten largest.

The intended sense of this specimen's time point label: approximately twelve months on ibrutinib. For TCR beta library preparation, around 2.2 micrograms of genomic DNA was extracted from cryopreserved PBMCs. Longitudinal blood samples from CLL patients on ibrutinib monotherapy were analyzed using high-throughput TCR beta sequencing. Patients were enrolled in a phase 2 open-label single-center ibrutinib monotherapy trial. Study-level results and caveats: Sustained-remission and progressing patients did not have matched sampling times, and lymph node repertoires were not examined. Clonality rose at ibrutinib response, remained stable during sustained remission, and dropped back toward baseline at progression. Public clonotypes were rare and either contracted or stayed stable during treatment, and the rise in clonality at ibrutinib response reflected the expansion of private clonotypes. At baseline, clonality was higher than in age-matched healthy donors and showed a strong correlation with circulating CD8+ T-cell counts.

Including the terminal cysteine and phenylalanine, the CDR3 comprises 16 residues. Here the CDR3 DNA is all that survives: 48 bases in frame from base 1. The junction shows trimming of 0 bases on V and 2 bases on J, and the gene matches do not reach 7 bases of it. The germline V gene yields MNHEY for CDR1 and SVGAGI for CDR2. On this clone: Its recognized antigen is unknown. No base qualities exist here, and no much larger clone lies one base off it.

The sample consisted of PBMCs, taken after 12 months of ibrutinib treatment. The chain joins TRBV6-5 to TRBJ2-7, and 7 bases in between align with TRBD2. The receptor was derived from a human donor with chronic lymphocytic leukemia. Here the CDR3 is given as CASSYSVTSAAYEQYF. The DNA is TGTGCCAGCAGTTACTCCGTTACTAGCGCGGCCTACGAGCAGTACTTC.